A single sample gave rise to the 27 T cell receptor beta chains below, sequenced in a study of post-analysis software for immune sequencing data. Study results and caveats: Four to six TRBV segments, including TRBV5-6, TRBV5-1 and TRBV20-1, were more frequent in patients than controls.

Unique molecular identifiers had been added to the TCR beta cDNA libraries. Via MiXCR, TCRdb re-called the PCR reads, giving one row per CDR3 protein. The sample lists fewer than 850,000 distinct CDR3 sequences; around 45% were seen once. For these TCRs, the target antigens are not known. The sequencing input was blood. The receptors were gathered from a girl aged 10 to 17 with multiple sclerosis.

The chain has TRBV5-1 and TRBJ2-3, with D possibly matching TRBD2 (5 bases). The CDR3 has 15 residues. The germline CDR1 and CDR2 sequences are SGHRS and YFSETQ. The germline V and J ends were trimmed by 0 bases and 2 bases, with 10 bases remaining between them. CDR3 protein: CASSLAARATDTQYF. The CDR3 nucleotides read TGCGCCAGCAGCTTGGCCGCGCGGGCCACAGATACGCAGTATTTT.

The chain combines TRBV3-1 with TRBJ2-5, with 9 bases that match TRBD2. The end of the DNA fits TRBJ2-7 better, so the J call may be wrong. CDR1 is LGHDT and CDR2 is YNNKEL in the germline V gene (reference sequence). The CDR3 contains 17 residues. The CDR3 is CASSQDVPGTSPLEQYF. CDR3 nucleotide sequence: TGTGCCAGCAGCCAAGATGTACCCGGGACTAGCCCTCTCGAGCAGTACTTC.

This sequence joins TRBV29-1 and TRBJ1-1; the D is unclear. CDR3 length: 12 amino acids. CDR1 SQVTM and CDR2 ANQGSEA come from the germline V gene. V shed 6 bases and J shed 0 bases, with 8 bases lying between them. This CDR3 is CSVGYMNTEAFF. CDR3 nucleotides: TGCAGCGTGGGGTACATGAACACTGAAGCTTTCTTT.

CDR3 coding DNA: TGCAGTGCCTTTAGCGGGAGGGAAGAGACCCAGTACTTC. Protein: CSAFSGREETQYF. The rearrangement uses TRBV20-1 and TRBJ2-5; 11 nucleotides match TRBD2. Germline V CDR1 and CDR2: DFQATT, SNEGSKA (reference sequence). Trimming at V came to 6 bases and at J to 3 bases, leaving 3 bases not matched to a gene. The CDR3 has 13 residues.

The count of this clonotype is one. This chain connects TRBV3-1 to TRBJ2-4; 7 bases match TRBD1. CDR1 is LGHDT, CDR2 YNNKEL, per germline (reference sequence). The V segment lost 2 bases and the J segment 0 bases; nucleotides outside the gene matches: 7. The CDR3 length is 17 residues. CDR3 bases: TGTGCCAGCAGCCAAAGGACAGGAGAGCTAGCCAAAAACATTCAGTACTTC. Protein product: CASSQRTGELAKNIQYF.

This clonotype was seen only a few times. The V gene is TRBV29-1, the J gene TRBJ2-5; D may be TRBD2 (6 bases). Germline loops: CDR1 SQVTM, CDR2 ANQGSEA. The CDR3 is 15 amino acids. V was clipped by 4 bases and J by 3 bases, with 18 bases between them. Here the CDR3 DNA reads TGCAGCGTTGGGTTTACGGGAGCGTTTGAAGAGACCCAGTACTTC. Protein product: CSVGFTGAFEETQYF.

In its sample, this clonotype was seen a few times. The chain couples TRBV15 to TRBJ2-7; possibly TRBD2 for D (5 bases). The CDR3 is made up of 14 amino acids. V lost 0 bases, J lost 3 bases, and 9 bases lay in between. Germline values: CDR1 LNHNV, CDR2 YYDKDF (reference sequence). CDR3 sequence (DNA): TGTGCCACCAGCAGAGAGGCGGGTAGCTACGAGCAGTACTTC. The encoded protein is CATSREAGSYEQYF. The full variable domain, its missing parts supplied by reference TRBV15 and TRBJ2-7, is DAMVIQNPRYQVTQFGKPVTLSCSQTLNHNVMYWYQQKSSQAPKLLFHYYDKDFNNEADTPDNFQSRRPNTSFCFLDIRSPGLGDTAMYLCATSREAGSYEQYFGPGTRLTVT.

This clonotype was counted only a few times. The chain uses TRBV29-1 and TRBJ2-3; D is undetermined. CDR1 is SQVTM, CDR2 ANQGSEA, per germline. This CDR3 is 17 amino acids long. Trimming left V 3 bases short and J 2 bases short, with 21 bases between. CDR3 sequence reads: CSVDPYGPAPDTDTQYF. The DNA of the CDR3 is TGCAGCGTTGACCCATACGGGCCGGCCCCCGACACAGATACGCAGTATTTT.

V usage is TRBV20-1 and J usage is TRBJ2-7; 7 bases agree with TRBD2. Germline CDR1 reads DFQATT; CDR2 reads SNEGSKA (reference sequence). V lost 1 base to trimming and J lost 7 bases; unmatched junction nucleotides: 13. This CDR3 comprises 15 residues. The CDR3 nucleotides are TGCAGTGCTAGAGTCGCGGCGGGAGCGATGAGGGAGCAGTACTTC. It codes for CSARVAAGAMREQYF.

This clonotype was observed a few times. This chain uses TRBV3-1 with TRBJ2-7; D remains ambiguous. Looked up from germline, CDR1 is LGHDT and CDR2 is YNNKEL (reference sequence). The CDR3 spans 15 residues. With 2 bases removed from V and 5 bases from J, the gap between germline ends came to 16 bases. The CDR3 DNA reads TGTGCCAGCAGCCAATCCCCGACCGGGTGGGACGAGCAGTACTTC. It is translated as CASSQSPTGWDEQYF.

The chain recombines TRBV20-1 with TRBJ2-1; the D gene is possibly TRBD2 (5 bases). CDR3 length: 13 amino acids. Germline lookup yields CDR1 DFQATT and CDR2 SNEGSKA (reference sequence). Trimming removed 0 bases at V and 8 bases at J, with 11 bases between. The CDR3 DNA follows: TGCAGTGCTAGAGATTGGAGCGGCGATGAGCAGTTCTTC. It translates to CSARDWSGDEQFF.

This clonotype was recorded only once. The chain has TRBV14 and TRBJ1-2; unclear D gene. From germline, CDR1 is SGHDN and CDR2 FVKESK. The CDR3 runs to 13 residues. V lost 1 base to trimming and J lost 8 bases, with 11 bases between them. CDR3 DNA sequence: TGTGCCAGCAGCCAAGGGCCCTTTTACGGCTACACCTTC. The encoded protein is CASSQGPFYGYTF.

The gene calls are TRBV4-3 and TRBJ1-1; D is unclear. The germline gives CDR1 LGHNA, CDR2 YSLEER. This CDR3 spans 16 amino acids. The V gene lost 0 bases and the J gene lost 10 bases, with 21 bases spanning the gap. Here the CDR3 reads CASSQDFAGNSVTAFF. The CDR3 region has the DNA TGCGCCAGCAGCCAAGATTTCGCGGGTAACTCCGTGACAGCTTTCTTT.

The chain carries TRBV4-3 and TRBJ2-1; TRBD2 matches 9 bases. The CDR3 extends over 17 amino acids. Unmatched junction bases numbered 11, after V lost 0 bases and J lost 8 bases. The germline V gene has CDR1 LGHNA and CDR2 YSLEER. The CDR3: CASSQEGLLAGIDEQFF. Written as DNA, the CDR3 is TGCGCCAGCAGCCAAGAGGGGCTACTAGCGGGTATCGATGAGCAGTTCTTC.

V and J are TRBV2 and TRBJ1-2; D not resolved. Trimming shortened V by 6 bases and J by 3 bases, and 5 bases separated the two germline ends. Germline V gene data show CDR1 as SNHLY and CDR2 as FYNNEI. CDR3 size: 11 residues. The DNA for the CDR3 is TGTGCCAGCAGGACCGACTATGGCTACACCTTC. It translates to CASRTDYGYTF.

This clonotype was seen a few times. CDR3 bases: TGTGCCATCAGTCCTAGTAGCGGGATAAAAGAGACCCAGTACTTC. Translated: CAISPSSGIKETQYF. This chain uses TRBV10-3 with TRBJ2-5; 8 positions match TRBD2. V was clipped by 5 bases and J by 3 bases; unmatched bases: 8. Germline lookup yields CDR1 ENHRY and CDR2 SYGVKD. The CDR3 totals 15 residues.

The chain employs TRBV6-2 or TRBV6-3 and TRBJ1-1, with 7 bases lining up with TRBD1. V shed 6 bases, J shed 3 bases, and the junction held 13 bases outside the gene matches. The V gene's germline CDR1 is MNHEY and CDR2 SVGEGT. CDR3 length: 16 amino acids. The CDR3 region is CASSHSWRDSYTEAFF. In nucleotides, the CDR3 is TGTGCCAGCAGCCATAGTTGGCGGGACAGCTACACTGAAGCTTTCTTT.

V gene TRBV29-1 combines with J gene TRBJ1-5; 7 bases agree with TRBD1. The CDR3 is made up of 15 amino acids. Trimming took 6 bases from V and 0 from J; bases not matched to a gene: 8. Germline CDR1 reads SQVTM; CDR2 reads ANQGSEA. The CDR3 sequence is CSVGTGTDSNQPQHF. For the CDR3, the DNA is TGCAGCGTCGGTACCGGGACAGATAGCAATCAGCCCCAGCATTTT.

This clonotype was counted only a few times. The chain has TRBV29-1 and TRBJ2-1; 12 positions match TRBD1. Germline V lookup: CDR1 SQVTM, CDR2 ANQGSEA. The V segment lost 7 bases and the J segment 12 bases; nucleotides outside the gene matches: 13. The CDR3 consists of 14 residues. The CDR3 protein is CSGIPGQGAHGQFF. The CDR3 DNA follows: TGCAGCGGAATACCGGGACAGGGGGCTCATGGGCAGTTCTTC.

The table lists this clonotype with a few counts. V is TRBV12-3 or TRBV12-4 and J is TRBJ2-4; 9 positions match TRBD2. This CDR3 is built from 13 residues. The trim removed 3 bases at V and 13 bases at J, leaving 7 bases unmatched. The chain's CDR3 is CASSLLAGKEQYF. DNA for the CDR3: TGTGCCAGCAGTTTGCTAGCGGGAAAAGAGCAGTACTTC.

The chain couples TRBV7-3 to TRBJ2-7; D not certain. The germline V and J ends were trimmed by 1 base and 4 bases, with 11 bases remaining between them. The CDR3 runs 14 residues. Germline V gives CDR1 SGHTA, CDR2 FQGTGA. CDR3 sequence reads: CASSLNSSMYEQYF. The CDR3 coding sequence is TGTGCCAGCAGCTTAAACTCCAGCATGTACGAGCAGTACTTC.

This chain uses TRBV20-1 with TRBJ2-3, with no clear D. The CDR3 sequence is 11 residues long. Trimming removed 3 bases from V and 6 bases from J, with 7 bases in between. CDR1 is DFQATT, CDR2 SNEGSKA, per germline (reference sequence). The CDR3 nucleotides are TGCAGTGCTAGTCCCGAGGATACGCAGTATTTT. Translating it yields CSASPEDTQYF.

This clonotype was seen more than once but under ten times. This chain connects TRBV12-3 or TRBV12-4 to TRBJ2-7; D unresolved. The CDR3 extends over 15 amino acids. Trimming removed 2 bases from V and 3 bases from J, with 14 bases in between. The chain's CDR3 is CASSLSADQNYEQYF. CDR3 coding DNA: TGTGCCAGCAGTTTATCGGCGGACCAGAACTACGAGCAGTACTTC.

To note about this clonotype: The CDR3 does not close with the conserved phenylalanine or tryptophan, likely indicating a read error. V usage is TRBV6-2 or TRBV6-3 and J usage is TRBJ2-2; D is possibly TRBD1 or TRBD2 (6 bases each). The germline V and J ends were trimmed by 8 bases and 5 bases, with 15 bases remaining between them. The CDR3 is 14 amino acids. The germline V gene encodes CDR1 MNHEY and CDR2 SVGEGT. CDR3 protein: CASRRDTVTGELFV. The CDR3 DNA follows: TGTGCCAGCCGGCGGGACACCGTGACCGGGGAGCTGTTTGTT.

The gene calls are TRBV11-3 and TRBJ2-3, with D perhaps TRBD2 (6 bases). Trimming pared 5 bases from V and 5 bases from J, leaving 20 bases between. Looked up from germline, CDR1 is SGHNT and CDR2 is YENEEA. The CDR3 has 16 residues. The CDR3 DNA reads as TGTGCCAGCAGCCGGCGGGATCTCCCTGGGGGAGATACGCAGTATTTT. Its protein product is CASSRRDLPGGDTQYF.

This rearrangement joins TRBV20-1 to TRBJ2-7; tentatively, D is TRBD2 (6 bases). Trimming left V 1 base short and J 3 bases short, with 13 bases between. Germline values: CDR1 DFQATT, CDR2 SNEGSKA (reference sequence). CDR3 length: 14 amino acids. The CDR3 sequence: CSARVAGTGYEQYF. The CDR3 nucleotides are TGCAGTGCTAGAGTGGCGGGAACGGGCTACGAGCAGTACTTC.

This clonotype was detected a few times. The chain is built from TRBV7-2 and TRBJ2-3; 8 bases match TRBD2. Germline trimming cut 6 bases from V and 6 bases from J; bases unmatched to any gene: 8. The CDR3 totals 14 residues. Looked up from germline, CDR1 is SGHTA and CDR2 is FQGNSA. CDR3 coding DNA: TGTGCCAGCAGTGTCGGGGGGGGAAGGGATACGCAGTATTTT. Its translation is CASSVGGGRDTQYF.